Listed here are 22 T cell receptor beta chains from one sample, sequenced in a study of T-cell memory formation after mild COVID-19. One entry per CDR3 protein results from TCRdb running MiXCR on the 5' RACE reads. Among a few hundred thousand distinct CDR3 sequences listed, approximately 15% were seen once. Sequencing input: PBMCs or a T cell subset sorted from them (not recorded which). These receptors were taken from a man aged 18 to 29 who had mild COVID-19 (a few samples of this study predate the infection). Cell type and time point are not known.

The rearrangement joins TRBV28 to TRBJ2-3, with 10 bases lining up with TRBD2. V shed 8 bases, J shed 0 bases, and the junction held 17 bases outside the gene matches. CDR3 size: 19 residues. CDR1 is MDHEN, CDR2 SYDVKM, per germline. In DNA, the CDR3 is TGTGCCAGCGTCCCTCCCTACCTAGCGGGAGAGTCTAGCACAGATACGCAGTATTTT. Translating gives CASVPPYLAGESSTDTQYF.

The chain uses TRBV28 and TRBJ1-3; no definite D call. CDR1 and CDR2 from the germline V gene are MDHEN and SYDVKM. This CDR3 region has 15 residues. The germline V and J ends were trimmed by 5 bases and 0 bases, with 11 bases remaining between them. The CDR3 nucleotides are TGTGCCAGCAGTGCCGCACGGGACTCTGGAAACACCATATATTTT. The encoded protein is CASSAARDSGNTIYF.

This clonotype appeared a few times. The rearrangement joins TRBV5-1 to TRBJ2-3; TRBD1 aligns across 7 bases. CDR1 is SGHRS, CDR2 YFSETQ, per germline. Unmatched junction bases numbered 18, after V lost 8 bases and J lost 0 bases. This CDR3 is built from 18 residues. CDR3 loop: CASVEPGQTIASTDTQYF. For the CDR3, the DNA is TGCGCCAGTGTGGAACCGGGACAGACTATTGCTAGCACAGATACGCAGTATTTT.

This clonotype was observed many times. V and J are TRBV4-1 and TRBJ2-5; TRBD2 is a possible D gene (6 bases). V dropped 4 bases and J dropped 2 bases, with 8 bases sitting between them. Germline CDR1 MGHRA, CDR2 YSYEKL. This CDR3 has 13 residues. The CDR3 sequence is CASSPGTQETQYF. Written as DNA, the CDR3 is TGCGCCAGCAGCCCTGGGACTCAAGAGACCCAGTACTTC.

In DNA form, the CDR3 reads TGTGCCAGCAGCTTAATCTTAGGGACTAGCAAGGAGACCCAGTACTTC. Its translation: CASSLILGTSKETQYF. The J gene is TRBJ2-5, the V gene TRBV11-2, with 9 bases matching TRBD2. V lost 2 bases to trimming and J lost 5 bases; unmatched junction nucleotides: 9. The CDR3 loop spans 16 amino acids. Germline V gene sequence: CDR1 SGHAT, CDR2 FQNNGV.

The V gene is TRBV6-5, the J gene TRBJ2-1; possibly TRBD2 for D (5 bases). CDR3 length: 14 residues. The V gene's germline CDR1 is MNHEY and CDR2 SVGAGI. V was trimmed by 5 bases and J by 9 bases, leaving 17 bases between them. The CDR3 reads CASSKGLESGEQFF. The CDR3 DNA reads TGTGCCAGCAGTAAAGGACTGGAGAGCGGTGAGCAGTTCTTC.

The chain uses TRBV25-1 and TRBJ1-6; D unresolved. This CDR3 is 13 amino acids long. V lost 4 bases, J lost 11 bases, and 12 bases lay in between. Germline assignment: CDR1 MGHDK and CDR2 SYGVNS. CDR3: CASSGAGIAPLHF. The CDR3 nucleotides read TGTGCCAGCAGTGGGGCAGGTATTGCACCCCTCCACTTT.

This clonotype was observed a few times. V gene TRBV4-3 combines with J gene TRBJ2-3; no clear D. There are 14 residues in the CDR3. Germline CDR1 reads LGHNA; CDR2 reads YSLEER. V was trimmed by 2 bases and J by 7 bases, leaving 13 bases between them. The CDR3 nucleotides read TGCGCCAGCAGCCAAAGGGCCTTAGTGCATACGCAGTATTTT. Encoded protein: CASSQRALVHTQYF.

This clonotype was picked up many times. The chain joins TRBV12-3 or TRBV12-4 to TRBJ1-1; a weak D match, TRBD1 (6 bases). The CDR3 length is 15 residues. V was clipped by 3 bases and J by 2 bases, with 13 bases between them. CDR3 DNA: TGTGCCAGCAGTTTCGGGGGGCGATCCAACACTGAAGCTTTCTTT. It translates to CASSFGGRSNTEAFF.

This chain uses TRBV20-1 with TRBJ1-2, with 9 bases that match TRBD1. CDR3 length: 13 residues. Germline V gene data show CDR1 as DFQATT and CDR2 as SNEGSKA (reference sequence). V lost 2 bases to trimming and J lost 7 bases; unmatched junction nucleotides: 5. The CDR3 protein is CSARRGQGLGYTF. DNA for the CDR3: TGCAGTGCTAGACGGGGACAGGGACTTGGCTACACCTTC.

At least ten counts were recorded for this clonotype. V is TRBV4-3 and J is TRBJ2-3; D possibly corresponds to TRBD2 (6 bases). In germline, CDR1 is LGHNA, CDR2 YSLEER. V lost 0 bases and J 5 bases, leaving 9 bases between the germline ends. This CDR3 has 14 residues. The CDR3 spells CASSQERRVDTQYF. The CDR3 DNA sequence: TGCGCCAGCAGCCAAGAAAGGAGGGTAGATACGCAGTATTTT.

This clonotype showed up just a few times. V gene TRBV27 combines with J gene TRBJ2-7; D may be TRBD2 (5 bases). The V end lost 3 bases, the J end lost 2 bases, and 8 bases lay between the germline ends. Germline CDR1 is MNHEY and CDR2 is SMNVEV (reference sequence). The CDR3 consists of 13 residues. CDR3 DNA: TGTGCCAGCAGTTTCGGGGTTACCTACGAGCAGTACTTC. It yields the protein CASSFGVTYEQYF.

This clonotype was observed many times. V is TRBV5-1 and J is TRBJ2-5; maybe TRBD2 (6 bases). The CDR3 covers 15 residues. CDR1 SGHRS and CDR2 YFSETQ come from the germline V gene. V lost 6 bases, J lost 2 bases, and 17 bases lay in between. The CDR3 loop reads CASMRWGTPQETQYF. For the CDR3, the DNA is TGCGCCAGCATGCGATGGGGGACTCCGCAAGAGACCCAGTACTTC. Together with reference TRBV5-1 and TRBJ2-5, the CDR3 gives the full variable domain: KAGVTQTPRYLIKTRGQQVTLSCSPISGHRSVSWYQQTPGQGLQFLFEYFSETQRNKGNFPGRFSGRQFSNSRSEMNVSTLELGDSALYLCASMRWGTPQETQYFGPGTRLLVL.

This clonotype appeared a few times. This chain joins TRBV7-2 and TRBJ2-7; 7 bases align to TRBD2. J gave up 3 bases and V 4 bases, and 6 bases lay outside the gene matches. The germline V gene encodes CDR1 SGHTA and CDR2 FQGNSA. This CDR3 contains 14 residues. Here the CDR3 reads CASSSPASGYEQYF. The CDR3 DNA sequence: TGTGCCAGCAGCTCCCCCGCTAGCGGCTACGAGCAGTACTTC.

In DNA, the CDR3 is TGTGCCAGCAGCTTAGCCCCCAGGGTGGACTCTGGAAACACCATATATTTT. Its translation: CASSLAPRVDSGNTIYF. The chain combines TRBV7-9 with TRBJ1-3; a possible D gene is TRBD1 (5 bases). There are 17 residues in the CDR3. In germline, CDR1 is SEHNR, CDR2 FQNEAQ (reference sequence). Deletions cut 0 bases from V and 0 bases from J, with 12 bases between.

This clonotype was found a few times. The chain recombines TRBV30 with TRBJ2-7, with D unclear. CDR1 and CDR2 (germline): GTSNPN, SVGIG (reference sequence). This CDR3 spans 12 amino acids. The ends were cut back, 1 base at V and 0 bases at J, with 4 bases in the middle. The CDR3 DNA follows: TGTGCCTGGAGTGCCGACTCCTACGAGCAGTACTTC. Amino acid sequence: CAWSADSYEQYF. The whole variable domain, remainder taken from reference TRBV30 and TRBJ2-7, is SQTIHQWPATLVQPVGSPLSLECTVEGTSNPNLYWYRQAAGRGLQLLFYSVGIGQISSEVPQNLSASRPQDRQFILSSKKLLLSDSGFYLCAWSADSYEQYFGPGTRLTVT.

This clonotype was detected many times. V gene TRBV7-6 combines with J gene TRBJ1-1; D gene ambiguous. V was cut by 5 bases and J by 5 bases, with 12 bases left in between. The CDR3 loop spans 13 amino acids. Germline V gene data show CDR1 as SGHVS and CDR2 as FNYEAQ. The CDR3 sequence: CASSPSGPTEAFF. The CDR3 DNA is TGTGCCAGCAGCCCATCCGGGCCGACTGAAGCTTTCTTT.

The chain employs TRBV5-1 and TRBJ2-7; D gene unclear. Between the trimmed V and J ends, which lost 2 bases and 0 bases, there was a span of 9 bases. CDR3 length equals 14 residues. The germline gives CDR1 SGHRS, CDR2 YFSETQ. The CDR3, as DNA: TGCGCCAGCAGCTTTGGGCAGAGCTCCTACGAGCAGTACTTC. Amino acids: CASSFGQSSYEQYF.

This sequence joins TRBV5-1 and TRBJ1-6; D might be TRBD1 (5 bases). The CDR3 covers 15 residues. V lost 0 bases, J lost 7 bases, and 11 bases lay in between. Germline CDR1 is SGHRS and CDR2 is YFSETQ. The CDR3: CASSLGGRQNSPLHF. The CDR3 coding sequence is TGCGCCAGCAGCTTGGGGGGACGCCAGAATTCACCCCTCCACTTT.

The chain joins TRBV20-1 to TRBJ1-2; no reliable D call. Germline CDR1 and CDR2: DFQATT and SNEGSKA (reference sequence). Trimming left V 3 bases short and J 4 bases short, with 3 bases between. The CDR3 covers 10 residues. The CDR3 DNA is TGCAGTGCTAGCCCCTATGGCTACACCTTC. Protein: CSASPYGYTF.

This clonotype was found many times. The J gene is TRBJ2-3, the V gene TRBV10-3; the match to TRBD2 covers 9 bases. Looked up from germline, CDR1 is ENHRY and CDR2 is SYGVKD. The CDR3 length is 13 residues. V trimming: 6 bases; J trimming: 6 bases; junction bases outside the gene matches: 4. The CDR3 spells CAIRSGTSDTQYF. DNA of the CDR3: TGTGCCATCAGGTCCGGGACTAGCGATACGCAGTATTTT.

The chain uses TRBV7-2 and TRBJ2-3; tentative D call: TRBD2 (7 bases). The germline gives CDR1 SGHTA, CDR2 FQGNSA. V shed 2 bases and J shed 5 bases, with 20 bases lying between them. There are 17 residues in the CDR3. In nucleotides, the CDR3 is TGTGCCAGCAGCTTATACGGGGGGCCGCATGTTCAAGATACGCAGTATTTT. It specifies CASSLYGGPHVQDTQYF.